What follows is one T cell receptor beta chain and its context. The sample belongs to a study of cytomegalovirus exposure and HLA in healthy donors. CDR1 SGHRS and CDR2 YFSETQ come from the germline V gene. This CDR3 contains 15 residues. V dropped 4 bases and J dropped 3; count of bases not matched to a gene: 7. The PCR contained 60 Vbeta and 13 Jbeta primers. TCRdb keeps only in-frame clones here, not all; method: immunoSEQ multiplex PCR. The sample shows about 57,000 clones, about 80% of them seen only once. Sequenced input: PBMCs. This TCR was recovered from a man aged 25 to 40 in good health and CMV-seronegative. V usage is TRBV5-1 and J usage is TRBJ2-5; 9 bases are shared with TRBD2. CDR3 in amino acids: CASSKTSGQEETQYF. The CDR3 nucleotides read TGCGCCAGCAGCAAGACTAGCGGCCAAGAAGAGACCCAGTACTTC.